Below, 20 T cell receptor beta chains from the same sample are listed, as sequenced in a study of blood T cells in healthy people across ages. PCR was performed a second time for about 6 to 12 cycles using a sample-barcoded 5' primer and a J-beta primer mix. TCRdb passed the 5' RACE reads through MiXCR, listing each CDR3 protein once. The sample yields about 830,000 distinct CDR3 sequences, roughly 50% seen once. Sequenced sample: blood. Receptors were obtained from a man aged 30 to 39 in good health.

This clonotype was counted a few times. The chain joins TRBV20-1 to TRBJ2-5; 16 nucleotides match TRBD2. The J call is in doubt because the DNA end fits TRBJ2-7 better. Germline V lookup: CDR1 DFQATT, CDR2 SNEGSKA (reference sequence). The CDR3 covers 16 residues. CDR3 protein: CSARPGTSGRAYEQYF. The CDR3 region has the DNA TGCAGTGCTAGACCCGGGACTAGCGGGAGGGCCTACGAGCAGTACTTC.

The chain recombines TRBV7-6 with TRBJ2-5; 7 positions match TRBD2. The CDR3 length is 15 residues. CDR1 is SGHVS, CDR2 FNYEAQ, per germline. Trimming took 1 base from V and 6 from J; bases not matched to a gene: 8. CDR3 sequence (DNA): TGTGCCAGCAGCTTAGAGAGTCGGCGGGAGAAGACCCAGTACTTC. Its protein is CASSLESRREKTQYF.

This clonotype was counted only a few times. The chain recombines TRBV7-2 with TRBJ2-4; 11 bases map to TRBD2. From germline, CDR1 is SGHTA and CDR2 FQGNSA. The CDR3 length is 19 residues. The J segment lost 1 base and the V segment lost 5 bases, leaving 13 bases of the junction unmatched. CDR3 in amino acids: CASSPLLAGGERAKNIQYF. The DNA of the CDR3 is TGTGCCAGCAGCCCTCTCCTAGCGGGAGGTGAGAGGGCCAAAAACATTCAGTACTTC.

The chain links TRBV20-1 to TRBJ2-3; D is undetermined. The CDR3 runs to 12 residues. The germline V gene encodes CDR1 DFQATT and CDR2 SNEGSKA (reference sequence). V shed 6 bases and J shed 1 base, with 8 bases lying between them. This CDR3 is CSARPGTDTQYF. In DNA form, the CDR3 reads TGCAGTGCGCGACCTGGCACAGATACGCAGTATTTT.

This clonotype appeared many times. The chain links TRBV27 to TRBJ2-7; a possible D gene is TRBD2 (5 bases). V lost 5 bases to trimming and J lost 2 bases, with 10 bases between them. CDR1 is MNHEY, CDR2 SMNVEV, per germline (reference sequence). The CDR3 length is 13 residues. The CDR3 nucleotides read TGTGCCAGCAGTCCAGGACTGACCTACGAGCAGTACTTC. Amino acid sequence: CASSPGLTYEQYF.

This chain connects TRBV9 to TRBJ2-7; tentatively, D is TRBD1 or TRBD2 (5 bases each). The germline V gene has CDR1 SGDLS and CDR2 YYNGEE. CDR3 length equals 14 residues. V was pared by 0 bases and J by 6 bases, with 13 bases between. This CDR3 is CASSVDPEGFEQYF. CDR3 DNA sequence: TGTGCCAGCAGCGTAGATCCAGAGGGGTTCGAGCAGTACTTC.

This sequence joins TRBV28 and TRBJ2-5; D is possibly TRBD2 (5 bases). CDR1 and CDR2 from the germline V gene are MDHEN and SYDVKM. V was cut by 8 bases and J by 4 bases, with 14 bases left in between. This CDR3 region has 13 residues. The chain's CDR3 is CASLGSRGETQYF. The CDR3 DNA follows: TGTGCCAGCCTCGGAAGCCGGGGAGAGACCCAGTACTTC.

In its sample, this clonotype was seen a few times. The V and J genes are TRBV4-3 and TRBJ2-1; D unresolved. CDR3 length: 14 amino acids. V was cut by 0 bases and J by 2 bases, with 5 bases left in between. Germline V gene sequence: CDR1 LGHNA, CDR2 YSLEER. CDR3 amino acids: CASSQEVTYNEQFF. Here the CDR3 DNA reads TGCGCCAGCAGCCAAGAAGTAACCTACAATGAGCAGTTCTTC.

V gene TRBV30 combines with J gene TRBJ2-1; possible D gene TRBD1, 7 bases. Germline V gene data show CDR1 as GTSNPN and CDR2 as SVGIG (reference sequence). V was shortened by 5 bases and J by 5 bases, with 16 bases between the two germline ends. The CDR3 runs to 14 residues. CDR3 amino acids: CAWGGGWWDNEQFF. In DNA, the CDR3 is TGTGCCTGGGGAGGGGGCTGGTGGGACAATGAGCAGTTCTTC.

This clonotype was found a few times. The chain joins TRBV10-3 to TRBJ2-7, with D perhaps TRBD2 (5 bases). Trimming took 4 bases from V and 4 from J, leaving 11 bases between them. Germline lookup yields CDR1 ENHRY and CDR2 SYGVKD. The CDR3 has 13 residues. CDR3 loop: CAISVEAPYEQYF. As DNA, the CDR3 is TGTGCCATCAGTGTGGAGGCCCCTTACGAGCAGTACTTC.

This chain uses TRBV7-2 with TRBJ2-3; the D is unclear. V lost 1 base and J 9 bases, leaving 5 bases between the germline ends. The CDR3 totals 11 residues. Germline V gives CDR1 SGHTA, CDR2 FQGNSA. The CDR3 region has the DNA TGTGCCAGCAGCTTAGTGGGCACGCAGTATTTT. Its translation: CASSLVGTQYF. The full variable domain, completed using reference TRBV7-2 and TRBJ2-3, is GAGVSQSPSNKVTEKGKDVELRCDPISGHTALYWYRQSLGQGLEFLIYFQGNSAPDKSGLPSDRFSAERTGGSVSTLTIQRTQQEDSAVYLCASSLVGTQYFGPGTRLTVL.

The chain couples TRBV20-1 to TRBJ2-3, with D unclear. The CDR3 is made up of 13 amino acids. Trimming took off 5 bases at V and 1 base at J, with 10 bases between the two ends. Per the germline V gene, CDR1 is DFQATT and CDR2 is SNEGSKA (reference sequence). CDR3 protein: CSAPGHGTDTQYF. CDR3 nucleotide sequence: TGCAGTGCTCCCGGCCACGGCACAGATACGCAGTATTTT.

The J gene is TRBJ2-1, the V gene TRBV7-8, with a tentative D call TRBD2 (5 bases). V lost 4 bases and J 6 bases, leaving 13 bases between the germline ends. The length of the CDR3 is 14 residues. Germline V gene lookup returns CDR1 SGHVS and CDR2 FQNEAQ. The chain's CDR3 is CASSSSNEGNEQFF. As DNA, the CDR3 is TGTGCCAGCAGCTCCAGTAACGAGGGCAATGAGCAGTTCTTC.

The chain carries TRBV7-6 and TRBJ2-2; D not certain. Germline V gene sequence: CDR1 SGHVS, CDR2 FNYEAQ. Trimming stripped 1 base from V and 3 bases from J, with 9 bases between. This CDR3 region has 15 residues. CDR3 sequence (DNA): TGTGCCAGCAGCTTAGGTTATTGGGACACCGGGGAGCTGTTTTTT. This translates into CASSLGYWDTGELFF.

The chain joins TRBV29-1 to TRBJ2-7; D is unclear. The CDR3 sequence is 13 residues long. CDR1 is SQVTM and CDR2 is ANQGSEA in the germline V gene. Deletions cut 7 bases from V and 0 bases from J, with 13 bases between. The CDR3 is CSAKARSSYEQYF. CDR3 coding DNA: TGCAGCGCTAAAGCGCGGTCCTCCTACGAGCAGTACTTC.

V is TRBV5-1 and J is TRBJ2-1, with 9 bases lining up with TRBD1. The CDR3 is 14 residues long. Losses at the gene ends were 6 bases for V and 9 bases for J; bases not matched to a gene: 10. Germline CDR1 is SGHRS and CDR2 is YFSETQ. CDR3 sequence (DNA): TGCGCCAGCAATCAAGTACAGGGGGCTGGTGAGCAGTTCTTC. Amino acid sequence: CASNQVQGAGEQFF.

V usage is TRBV5-1 and J usage is TRBJ2-3; weak D call: TRBD2 (6 bases). V was clipped by 4 bases and J by 5 bases, with 14 bases between them. In germline, CDR1 is SGHRS, CDR2 YFSETQ. The CDR3 length is 14 residues. CDR3 coding DNA: TGCGCCAGCAGCCGACCCCGAGCGGGAGATACGCAGTATTTT. This encodes CASSRPRAGDTQYF. Based on the CDR3 plus reference TRBV5-1 and TRBJ2-3, the full variable domain is KAGVTQTPRYLIKTRGQQVTLSCSPISGHRSVSWYQQTPGQGLQFLFEYFSETQRNKGNFPGRFSGRQFSNSRSEMNVSTLELGDSALYLCASSRPRAGDTQYFGPGTRLTVL.

This sequence joins TRBV18 and TRBJ1-2; TRBD1 matches at 8 bases. The germline CDR1 and CDR2 sequences are KGHSH and LQKENI. V gave up 4 bases and J gave up 5 bases; unmatched junction bases: 6. The CDR3 is 14 residues long. The CDR3 loop reads CASSLTGAQYGYTF. As DNA, the CDR3 is TGTGCCAGCTCACTGACAGGGGCGCAGTATGGCTACACCTTC.

This clonotype was detected a few times. V usage is TRBV6-2 or TRBV6-3 and J usage is TRBJ2-1, with TRBD2 matching over 7 bases. The CDR3 sequence is 14 residues long. The germline V gene encodes CDR1 MNHEY and CDR2 SVGEGT. The V segment lost 6 bases and the J segment 14 bases; nucleotides outside the gene matches: 16. The CDR3 spells CASRSDWEGPQEFF. The CDR3 DNA is TGTGCCAGCAGATCGGACTGGGAGGGCCCTCAGGAGTTCTTC.

The chain carries TRBV7-2 and TRBJ2-1; D unresolved. Deletions cut 2 bases from V and 12 bases from J, with 20 bases between. From germline, CDR1 is SGHTA and CDR2 FQGNSA. The CDR3 is 15 residues long. The CDR3 loop is CASSLHRGVTDVQFF. As DNA, the CDR3 is TGTGCCAGCAGCTTACACCGCGGCGTAACAGATGTGCAGTTCTTC.